A selection of T cell receptor beta chains follows, all from one sample in a study of T-cell reconstitution after alpha-beta-depleted transplantation in children. TCRdb reprocessed the PCR reads via MiXCR and lists one record per CDR3 protein. The sample lists under 450,000 distinct CDR3 sequences, less than 15% occurring once. The specimen comprised PBMCs, sampled from the stem cell graft. The receptor set was obtained from a human donor who donated a stem cell graft to a child with Fanconi anemia. Each CDR3 is given with its conserved first and last residue. D genes are given only for firm matches. For some rows the clone size is stated as once, few or many, or as a class when expanded; others skip it.

d_call,j_call,v_call,clone_size,cdr3_aa,cdr3_nt
-,TRBJ2-7,TRBV7-9,few,CASSFTGAGRYEQYF,TGTGCCAGCAGCTTTACAGGCGCGGGGCGCTACGAGCAGTACTTC
TRBD1,TRBJ2-3,TRBV5-5,many,CASSLEGQGGDTQYF,TGTGCCAGCAGCTTGGAGGGACAGGGAGGGGATACGCAGTATTTT
-,TRBJ1-1,TRBV10-3,-,CATGGPPNTEAFF,TGTGCCACCGGCGGGCCACCGAACACTGAAGCTTTCTTT
TRBD2,TRBJ2-7,TRBV30,few,CAWHGGNEQYF,TGTGCCTGGCACGGGGGGAACGAGCAGTACTTC
-,TRBJ2-7,TRBV5-8,many,CASSRPAQLGYEQYF,TGTGCCAGCAGCCGACCTGCTCAGCTAGGCTACGAGCAGTACTTC
-,TRBJ2-2,TRBV6-6,many,CASSYSVGELFF,TGTGCCAGCAGTTACAGCGTAGGGGAGCTGTTTTTT
-,TRBJ1-5,TRBV12-3/TRBV12-4,-,CASGTVQPQHF,TGTGCCAGCGGCACAGTTCAGCCCCAGCATTTT
TRBD2,TRBJ2-3,TRBV6-2/TRBV6-3,-,CASSRRTGGPGDTQYF,TGTGCCAGCTCGCGCCGGACGGGGGGGCCGGGAGATACGCAGTATTTT
-,TRBJ1-1,TRBV18,-,CASSPPGVSMNTEAFF,TGTGCCAGCTCACCACCGGGGGTTTCCATGAACACTGAAGCTTTCTTT
TRBD1,TRBJ2-5,TRBV28,-,CASSFEGAGETQYF,TGTGCCAGCAGTTTCGAGGGGGCTGGGGAGACCCAGTACTTC
TRBD1,TRBJ2-3,TRBV29-1,few,CSVDMGQGSTDTQYF,TGCAGCGTTGATATGGGACAGGGGTCCACAGATACGCAGTATTTT
-,TRBJ2-1,TRBV29-1,many,CSVEETASSYNEQFF,TGCAGCGTTGAGGAAACCGCTAGCTCCTACAATGAGCAGTTCTTC
-,TRBJ2-7,TRBV6-2/TRBV6-3,-,CASSYVPGEAGYEQYF,TGTGCCAGCAGTTACGTGCCTGGAGAAGCAGGCTACGAGCAGTACTTC
-,TRBJ2-1,TRBV7-2,-,CASSSGWGNYNEQFF,TGTGCCAGCAGCTCCGGGTGGGGGAACTACAATGAGCAGTTCTTC
-,TRBJ1-5,TRBV12-3/TRBV12-4,-,CASRKAQGPNQPQHF,TGTGCCAGCAGGAAGGCTCAGGGACCCAATCAGCCCCAGCATTTT
TRBD2,TRBJ2-1,TRBV10-1,few,CASSESGLAGDNEQFF,TGCGCCAGCAGTGAGTCGGGACTAGCGGGGGACAATGAGCAGTTCTTC
-,TRBJ1-4,TRBV6-5,many,CASSYQGPPNEKLFF,TGTGCCAGCAGTTACCAGGGTCCCCCTAATGAAAAACTGTTTTTT
TRBD2,TRBJ2-1,TRBV5-1,many,CASSYALAGEQFF,TGCGCCAGCAGCTATGCACTAGCGGGGGAGCAGTTCTTC
-,TRBJ2-1,TRBV19,-,CASSFLWEPGLSYNEQFF,TGTGCCAGTAGTTTCCTTTGGGAGCCGGGACTTTCCTACAATGAGCAGTTCTTC
-,TRBJ2-1,TRBV12-5,few,CASALLRSSEQFF,TGTGCTAGTGCCCTTCTAAGATCTTCTGAGCAGTTCTTC
TRBD2,TRBJ2-3,TRBV20-1,-,CSARGTGGGTSGGTDTQYF,TGCAGTGCTAGGGGGACAGGGGGTGGGACTAGCGGGGGAACAGATACGCAGTATTTT
-,TRBJ1-2,TRBV6-5,few,CASSSGWGYGYTF,TGTGCCAGCAGTTCGGGGTGGGGCTATGGCTACACCTTC
TRBD1,TRBJ1-6,TRBV12-3/TRBV12-4,few,CASIDRVQGNSPLHF,TGTGCCAGCATCGACAGGGTACAGGGGAATTCACCCCTCCACTTT
-,TRBJ1-5,TRBV28,many,CASLRGTTQPQHF,TGTGCCAGCCTGCGTGGGACCACTCAGCCCCAGCATTTT
TRBD1,TRBJ2-1,TRBV4-2,-,CASSQGYSGGAKANEQFF,TGTGCCAGCAGCCAGGGATATTCAGGGGGCGCAAAAGCCAATGAGCAGTTCTTC
-,TRBJ1-5,TRBV9,few,CASSVDSGNQPQHF,TGTGCCAGCAGCGTAGACTCGGGAAATCAGCCCCAGCATTTT
TRBD2,TRBJ2-1,TRBV29-1,-,CSGGLAAYNEQFF,TGCAGCGGGGGACTAGCGGCTTACAATGAGCAGTTCTTC
-,TRBJ1-3,TRBV4-2,-,CASSLGGAGNTIYF,TGTGCCAGCAGCCTTGGTGGGGCCGGAAACACCATATATTTT
-,TRBJ1-1,TRBV12-3/TRBV12-4,many,CASSFMTARNTEAFF,TGTGCCAGCAGTTTCATGACAGCGCGGAACACTGAAGCTTTCTTT
TRBD2,TRBJ2-1,TRBV2,-,CASSAGLANEQFF,TGTGCCAGCAGCGCAGGACTAGCGAATGAGCAGTTCTTC
TRBD2,TRBJ2-1,TRBV29-1,few,CSLLGAASGGGSYNEQFF,TGCAGCTTATTGGGGGCGGCTAGCGGGGGGGGTTCCTACAATGAGCAGTTCTTC
-,TRBJ1-1,TRBV7-9,-,CASSQAKGAEAFF,TGTGCCAGCAGTCAGGCTAAGGGCGCTGAAGCTTTCTTT
-,TRBJ2-1,TRBV12-3/TRBV12-4,few,CASRGPGNEQFF,TGTGCCAGCAGGGGGCCAGGGAATGAGCAGTTCTTC